Shown below are 6 T cell receptor beta chains from a single sample sequenced in a study of blood T cell repertoires in COVID-19. Produced via immunoSEQ multiplex PCR; TCRdb's table is partial and in-frame only. The top ten hold over 2% of the sample, which has some 360,000 clones, approximately 87% seen once. Sequencing was carried out using peripheral blood. The receptor source for this set is a woman aged 60-75 years with COVID-19, enrolled during active disease.

This chain joins TRBV30 and TRBJ2-2; TRBD1 agrees at 11 bases. J was trimmed by 7 bases and V by 4 bases; bases with no gene match: 5. The CDR3 contains 14 residues. CDR1 is GTSNPN, CDR2 SVGIG, per germline (reference sequence). The CDR3 loop is CAWNRDRGIGELFF. CDR3 bases: TGTGCCTGGAATCGGGACAGGGGGATCGGGGAGCTGTTTTTT.

The chain recombines TRBV27 with TRBJ2-7, with TRBD2 matching 8 bases. This CDR3 has 12 residues. Germline lookup yields CDR1 MNHEY and CDR2 SMNVEV (reference sequence). CDR3: CVVRGGTYEQYF. The CDR3 DNA follows: TGTGTAGTCCGGGGGGGGACTTACGAGCAGTACTTC.

This clone was recorded a few times. The chain combines TRBV2 with TRBJ2-7, with a tentative D call TRBD2 (6 bases). CDR3 length: 15 residues. CDR1 and CDR2 (germline): SNHLY, FYNNEI. The germline V and J ends were trimmed by 2 bases and 6 bases, with 17 bases remaining between them. The DNA for the CDR3 is TGTGCCAGCAGTGAATTGGGCCTTAAGGGAGGCGAGCAGTACTTC. Protein: CASSELGLKGGEQYF.

The CDR3 region has the DNA TGTGCCAGCAGTTTACGGGGATATGGCTACACCTTC. It encodes CASSLRGYGYTF. V usage is TRBV12-3 or TRBV12-4 and J usage is TRBJ1-2; unclear D gene. Trimming removed 2 bases at V and 5 bases at J, with 6 bases between. CDR3 length: 12 residues.

The V gene is TRBV2, the J gene TRBJ2-1; D may be TRBD2 (5 bases). The CDR3 is made up of 13 amino acids. Trimming removed 2 bases at V and 6 bases at J, with 8 bases between. Germline assignment: CDR1 SNHLY and CDR2 FYNNEI. The CDR3 sequence: CASSETGVNEQFF. The CDR3, as DNA: TGTGCCAGCAGTGAAACCGGGGTCAATGAGCAGTTCTTC.

The gene calls are TRBV6-5 and TRBJ1-1; D not resolved. CDR1 MNHEY and CDR2 SVGAGI come from the germline V gene. CDR3 length: 13 residues. V dropped 7 bases and J dropped 2 bases, with 11 bases sitting between them. This CDR3 is CASNPGYNTEAFF. For the CDR3, the DNA is TGTGCCAGCAATCCAGGATACAACACTGAAGCTTTCTTT.